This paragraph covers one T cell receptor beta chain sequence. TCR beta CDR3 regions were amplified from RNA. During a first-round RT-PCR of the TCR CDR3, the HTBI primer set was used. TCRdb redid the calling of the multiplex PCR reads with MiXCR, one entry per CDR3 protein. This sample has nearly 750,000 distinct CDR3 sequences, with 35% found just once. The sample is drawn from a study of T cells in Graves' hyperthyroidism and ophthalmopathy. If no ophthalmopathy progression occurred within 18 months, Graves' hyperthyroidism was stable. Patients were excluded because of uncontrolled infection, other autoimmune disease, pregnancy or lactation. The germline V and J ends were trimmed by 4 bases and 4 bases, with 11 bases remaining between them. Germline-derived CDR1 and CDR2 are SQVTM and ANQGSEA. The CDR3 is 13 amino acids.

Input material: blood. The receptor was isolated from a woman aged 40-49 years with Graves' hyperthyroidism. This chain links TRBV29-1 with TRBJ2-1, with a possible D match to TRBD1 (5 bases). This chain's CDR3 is CSVVGQTYNEQFF. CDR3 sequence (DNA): TGCAGCGTTGTTGGACAAACGTACAATGAGCAGTTCTTC.